This T cell receptor (beta chain) came from a study of cytomegalovirus exposure and HLA in healthy donors. General observations from the study: The TCR clusters that emerged in the first cohort tended, a later analysis found, to co-occur in the roughly 120 validation repertoires.

Using immunoSEQ multiplex PCR, the repertoire was profiled, and TCRdb retains in-frame clones only, with some absent. The sample consists of approximately 300,000 clones, 86% of them appearing once. The sample holds a few counts of this clone. Its antigen remains unknown. Unmatched junction bases numbered 0, after V lost 2 bases and J lost 5 bases. The CDR3 extends over 14 amino acids. Germline V gene lookup returns CDR1 MNHEY and CDR2 SVGAGI. This clonotype was sampled from a woman aged 18-29 years in good health and CMV-seronegative. Sequences were obtained from PBMCs. V is TRBV6-5 and J is TRBJ1-5, with 10 bases aligning to TRBD1. The CDR3 DNA reads TGTGCCAGCAGTTACGGACAGGGGGATCAGCCCCAGCATTTT. It translates to CASSYGQGDQPQHF.